Sequencing of this T cell receptor beta chain was carried out in a study of T cell responses to AZD1222 COVID-19 vaccine. This table comes from immunoSEQ multiplex PCR, and its TCRdb copy is limited to in-frame clones, with some not included. The profile shows 90,000 to 120,000 clones, about 88% of them singletons. V was trimmed by 3 bases and J by 2 bases, leaving 12 bases between them. The CDR3 is 15 amino acids. Germline V gene sequence: CDR1 MGHRA, CDR2 YSYEKL. This receptor was taken from an adult in good health. J is TRBJ2-3 and V is TRBV4-1; maybe TRBD2 (5 bases). Sequences were derived from peripheral blood, sampled on day 0 of AZD1222 vaccination. The CDR3 sequence is CASSQAGVHTDTQYF. The CDR3 DNA follows: TGCGCCAGCAGCCAGGCCGGGGTGCACACAGATACGCAGTATTTT.